This T cell receptor beta chain originates from a study of early T cells in non-severe SARS-CoV-2 infection. For the study at large: Investigators sequenced bulk RNA drawn from unsorted whole blood, and chains remained unpaired. General study findings and limits: VDJdb matching skewed toward anti-spike CD8 responses, missing private and CD4 specificities.

The CDR3 totals 15 residues. The V and J ends lost 0 bases and 5 bases respectively, with 11 bases between them. Germline assignment: CDR1 MNHEY and CDR2 SVGAGI. Researchers tagged individual cDNA molecules with unique molecular identifiers. MiXCR, run by TCRdb on the 5' RACE reads, gives a single entry per CDR3 protein. The table shows tens of thousands of distinct CDR3 sequences, with 10% to 15% occurring only once. This clonotype has ten or more counts. Its specificity is not known. The J gene is TRBJ2-1, the V gene TRBV6-5; D is possibly TRBD2 (5 bases). The receptor was derived from an adult who was a healthcare worker with PCR-confirmed SARS-CoV-2 infection or an uninfected control (not recorded which). This material consisted of whole blood, taken at baseline. The CDR3 nucleotides are TGTGCCAGCAGTTACTCGAGGGCGGGTAACAATGAGCAGTTCTTC. Translated, it gives CASSYSRAGNNEQFF.